The sequence of this T cell receptor (beta chain) was determined in a study of cytomegalovirus exposure and HLA in healthy donors. Study findings and constraints: The authors reported that TCR beta sequences could predict HLA-A and HLA-B alleles. These predictions were accurate for most subjects in the first cohort. Reportedly, fewer N-insertions than the 666-donor mean appeared in an Asian-associated ancestry cluster in a later analysis.

Trimming took off 4 bases at V and 0 bases at J, with 11 bases between the two ends. The CDR3 is made up of 15 amino acids. On this clone: Its antigen is unidentified.

A multiplex PCR was run with 60 Vbeta primers and 13 Jbeta primers. Profiling relied on immunoSEQ multiplex PCR, and the TCRdb table lists in-frame clones only, not all of them. The sample lists roughly 130,000 clones, more than 75% occurring once. J is TRBJ1-5 and V is TRBV5-3; D gene uncertain. TRBV5-3 is flagged as an ORF with uncertain function. The sample comprised PBMCs. This clonotype was obtained from a female donor in good health and CMV-seronegative. The CDR3 sequence: CARSPWAYSNQPQHF. In DNA form, the CDR3 reads TGTGCCAGAAGCCCCTGGGCCTATAGCAATCAGCCCCAGCATTTT.